This T cell receptor (beta chain) is drawn from a study of cytomegalovirus exposure and HLA in healthy donors. Points from the study as a whole: Researchers reported in a later analysis that a missense DCLRE1C variant was tied to TCR beta V- and J-gene trimming. The study designated 160 or so TCR beta chains cytomegalovirus-associated.

Primers: 60 Vbeta forward and 13 Jbeta reverse. Sequencing used immunoSEQ multiplex PCR; TCRdb keeps in-frame clones, though not all of them. Recorded for this sample: around 140,000 clones. CDR1 is SGHAT, CDR2 FQNNGV, per germline. Trimming at V came to 2 bases and at J to 4 bases, leaving 4 bases not matched to a gene. This CDR3 is built from 15 residues. A note on this clone: Its antigen is not known.

The sequence derives from a woman in her 40s in good health and CMV-seropositive. The V call is TRBV11-2, the J call TRBJ1-5; 8 nucleotides match TRBD1. Sequencing was done on a sample of PBMCs. CDR3 in amino acids: CASSLSGGENQPQHF. The CDR3 coding sequence is TGTGCCAGCAGCTTATCAGGGGGCGAAAATCAGCCCCAGCATTTT.